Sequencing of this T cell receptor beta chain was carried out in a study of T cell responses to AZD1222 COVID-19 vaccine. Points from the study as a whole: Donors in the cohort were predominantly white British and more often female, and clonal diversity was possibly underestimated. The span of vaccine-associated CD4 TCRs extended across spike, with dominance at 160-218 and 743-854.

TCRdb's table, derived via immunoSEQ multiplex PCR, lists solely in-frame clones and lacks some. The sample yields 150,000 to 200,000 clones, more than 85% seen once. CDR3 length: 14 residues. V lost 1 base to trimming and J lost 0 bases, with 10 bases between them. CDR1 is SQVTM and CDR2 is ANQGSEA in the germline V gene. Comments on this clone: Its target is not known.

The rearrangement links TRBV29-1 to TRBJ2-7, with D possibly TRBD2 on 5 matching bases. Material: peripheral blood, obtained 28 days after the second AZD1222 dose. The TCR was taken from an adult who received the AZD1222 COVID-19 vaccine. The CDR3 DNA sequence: TGCAGCGTTGAAGGGGCGGGCGGCTCCTACGAGCAGTACTTC. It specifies CSVEGAGGSYEQYF.